The next 10 T cell receptor beta chains were all read from a single sample in a study of early T cells in non-severe SARS-CoV-2 infection. MiXCR, run by TCRdb on the 5' RACE reads, gives a single entry per CDR3 protein. The sample yields 69,000 or so distinct CDR3 sequences, over 3.5% seen once. The sequences come from whole blood, collected at baseline. Receptor source: an adult who was a healthcare worker with PCR-confirmed SARS-CoV-2 infection or an uninfected control (not recorded which). The donor label of this sample is uncertain.

As for this clonotype: This clone may be a read error of a much larger clone one base away. This sequence joins TRBV6-5 and TRBJ2-7, with TRBD1 as a possible D gene (6 bases). Germline CDR1 and CDR2: MNHEY and SVGAGI. Between the trimmed V and J ends, which lost 4 bases and 2 bases, there was a span of 15 bases. CDR3 length: 15 amino acids. The CDR3 sequence: CASSSQDRGPYEQYF. The CDR3 region has the DNA TGTGCCAGCAGTTCCCAGGACAGAGGCCCCTACGAGCAGTACTTC.

At least ten counts were recorded for this clonotype. The rearrangement uses TRBV27 and TRBJ1-5, with a weak D call TRBD1 (6 bases). The ends were cut back, 3 bases at V and 2 bases at J, with 14 bases in the middle. Germline V gives CDR1 MNHEY, CDR2 SMNVEV (reference sequence). This CDR3 has 16 amino acids. CDR3: CASSFIGGGGNQPQHF. The CDR3 DNA is TGTGCCAGCAGTTTCATCGGGGGCGGGGGCAATCAGCCCCAGCATTTT.

This clonotype has a count of ten or more. CDR3 nucleotide sequence: TGTGCCTGGATCCCCGGGGGGTCTCCTGGAAACACCATATATTTT. Translation gives CAWIPGGSPGNTIYF. The chain combines TRBV30 with TRBJ1-3, with D possibly matching TRBD1 (5 bases). Trimming took 4 bases from V and 2 from J, leaving 15 bases between them. The CDR3 is made up of 15 amino acids. Germline CDR1 is GTSNPN and CDR2 is SVGIG (reference sequence).

The chain links TRBV3-1 to TRBJ2-3; D unclear. The CDR3 sequence is 13 residues long. Looked up from germline, CDR1 is LGHDT and CDR2 is YNNKEL (reference sequence). V shed 1 base and J shed 10 bases, with 12 bases lying between them. The CDR3 coding sequence is TGTGCCAGCAGCCAAGGTCTGCTAGAGGCGCAGTATTTT. It specifies CASSQGLLEAQYF.

V and J are TRBV28 and TRBJ2-3; D might be TRBD1 or TRBD2, each matching 7 bases. Trimming took 4 bases from V and 0 from J, leaving 14 bases between them. The germline V gene encodes CDR1 MDHEN and CDR2 SYDVKM. CDR3 size: 16 residues. CDR3 DNA: TGTGCCAGCAGTTCAGGGGGAGGGCGGAGCACAGATACGCAGTATTTT. Translated, it gives CASSSGGGRSTDTQYF.

This clonotype was observed at least ten times. The V call is TRBV6-5, the J call TRBJ1-2; unclear D gene. Germline-derived CDR1 and CDR2 are MNHEY and SVGAGI. V was trimmed by 0 bases and J by 4 bases, leaving 12 bases between them. The CDR3 is 15 residues long. The CDR3 bases are TGTGCCAGCAGTTACTCGATACAGCCCCCCTATGGCTACACCTTC. Translated, it gives CASSYSIQPPYGYTF.

The V and J genes are TRBV20-1 and TRBJ2-2, with D unclear. CDR1 is DFQATT and CDR2 is SNEGSKA in the germline V gene (reference sequence). This CDR3 has 12 amino acids. V was pared by 5 bases and J by 5 bases, with 9 bases between. CDR3 amino acids: CSAEDGTGELFF. The CDR3 DNA reads as TGCAGTGCTGAAGACGGTACCGGGGAGCTGTTTTTT.

The sample holds many counts of this clonotype. J is TRBJ2-7 and V is TRBV28; 7 nucleotides line up with TRBD1. This CDR3 region has 14 residues. Germline-derived CDR1 and CDR2 are MDHEN and SYDVKM. The junction had 5 bases not matched to a gene; V was cut back by 6 bases and J by 0 bases. The chain's CDR3 is CASSTGQDSYEQYF. As DNA, the CDR3 is TGTGCCAGCAGCACAGGACAGGACTCCTACGAGCAGTACTTC.

There are many counts of this clonotype. The chain has TRBV11-2 and TRBJ2-1, with no clear D. V lost 0 bases, J lost 6 bases, and 0 bases lay in between. CDR3 size: 11 residues. Germline CDR1 reads SGHAT; CDR2 reads FQNNGV. In DNA form, the CDR3 reads TGTGCCAGCAGCTTAGACAATGAGCAGTTCTTC. Translation: CASSLDNEQFF.

This clonotype showed up many times. The chain combines TRBV6-6 with TRBJ2-7; unclear D gene. The CDR3 sequence is 16 residues long. In germline, CDR1 is MNHNY, CDR2 SVGAGI (reference sequence). The ends were cut back, 0 bases at V and 4 bases at J, with 16 bases in the middle. The CDR3 nucleotides read TGTGCCAGCAGTTACTCGATAGGGCGGAACCTATACGAGCAGTACTTC. It encodes CASSYSIGRNLYEQYF.